These T cell receptor beta chains were read from a single sample in a study of blood T cell repertoires in COVID-19. Sequenced by immunoSEQ multiplex PCR; TCRdb stores in-frame clones only, minus some. This sample has 150,000 to 180,000 clones, with about four fifths found just once. Material for sequencing was peripheral blood. Receptors were obtained from a woman aged 55-70 years with acute or convalescent COVID-19. CDR3s include the opening cysteine and the closing phenylalanine or tryptophan. A D gene is named only where the DNA matches it firmly.

CDR3nt: TGTGCCAGCAGTTTACAGGGTACAGATACGCAGTATTTT; CDR3aa: CASSLQGTDTQYF; j_gene: TRBJ2-3; d_gene: NA; v_gene: TRBV2
CDR3nt: TGTGCTAGTGGTTTGGAGGGGGCTGGGGCCAACGTCCTGACTTTC; CDR3aa: CASGLEGAGANVLTF; j_gene: TRBJ2-6; d_gene: NA; v_gene: TRBV12-5
CDR3nt: TGTGCCAGCTCAAAGGGGGGGGACTACGAGCAGTACTTC; CDR3aa: CASSKGGDYEQYF; j_gene: TRBJ2-7; d_gene: NA; v_gene: TRBV18
CDR3nt: TGTGCCAGCAGCCCGGCGAGTGGGGCCTTGAGCACCGGGGAGCTGTTTTTT; CDR3aa: CASSPASGALSTGELFF; j_gene: TRBJ2-2; d_gene: NA; v_gene: TRBV9
CDR3nt: TGTGCCAGCAGCTTAGCGGTGGCAGATACGCAGTATTTT; CDR3aa: CASSLAVADTQYF; j_gene: TRBJ2-3; d_gene: NA; v_gene: TRBV7-3
CDR3nt: TGTGCCAGCAGCCTCACAGGGAGCACTGAAGCTTTCTTT; CDR3aa: CASSLTGSTEAFF; j_gene: TRBJ1-1; d_gene: NA; v_gene: TRBV6-5
CDR3nt: TGCGCCAGCAGTGACGGGGGGACTAGCACAGATACGCAGTATTTT; CDR3aa: CASSDGGTSTDTQYF; j_gene: TRBJ2-3; d_gene: TRBD2; v_gene: TRBV10-2
CDR3nt: TGTGCCAGCTCACCCCCGGGACAGGGTGAAAAACTGTTTTTT; CDR3aa: CASSPPGQGEKLFF; j_gene: TRBJ1-4; d_gene: TRBD1; v_gene: TRBV18
CDR3nt: TGCAGCGTGGGGACAGGTAATGAGCAGTTCTTC; CDR3aa: CSVGTGNEQFF; j_gene: TRBJ2-1; d_gene: TRBD1; v_gene: TRBV29-1
CDR3nt: TGTGCCAGCAGCCCGGGGACAGCCTATGGCTACACCTTC; CDR3aa: CASSPGTAYGYTF; j_gene: TRBJ1-2; d_gene: TRBD1; v_gene: TRBV7-2
CDR3nt: TGTGCCAGCAGCTTGGTGCCCGAGGGCGGCTACACCTTC; CDR3aa: CASSLVPEGGYTF; j_gene: TRBJ1-2; d_gene: NA; v_gene: TRBV5-5
CDR3nt: TGTGCCAGCAGCCAATCGAGGACAGTGAACACTGAAGCTTTCTTT; CDR3aa: CASSQSRTVNTEAFF; j_gene: TRBJ1-1; d_gene: NA; v_gene: TRBV16
CDR3nt: TGTGCCAGCAGCCAAGATATATCAGGGGTTGGCTACACCTTC; CDR3aa: CASSQDISGVGYTF; j_gene: TRBJ1-2; d_gene: NA; v_gene: TRBV14